Given below is one T cell receptor (beta chain) in context. Mismatch with germline at one junction end may stem from a read error. Treg sorting used a CD4+CD25+CD127-/low gate. MiXCR, run by TCRdb on the 5' RACE reads, gives a single entry per CDR3 protein. This sample has roughly 60,000 distinct CDR3 sequences; roughly 28% occur once, and the top ten carry approximately 2%. CDR1 and CDR2 (germline): SEHNR, FQNEAQ (reference sequence). CDR3 length: 16 amino acids. This sequence originates from a female donor with breast cancer. This rearrangement joins TRBV7-9 to TRBJ1-1; TRBD1 might be the D (6 bases). Sequenced input: tumor-infiltrating Tregs sorted from the breast tumor. CDR3 region: CASSLALGGTNTVAFF. CDR3 nucleotide sequence: TGTGCCAGCAGCTTAGCGCTTGGGGGGACAAACACTGTAGCTTTCTTT.